The clone carrying this T cell receptor (beta chain) was seen only a few times. Each CDR3 protein gets one entry after TCRdb re-called the 5' RACE reads with MiXCR. Here the sample spans around 400,000 distinct CDR3 sequences, under 14% being singletons. This entry comes from a study of T cells after yellow fever vaccination. Germline V gives CDR1 LGHNA, CDR2 YSLEER. There are 16 residues in the CDR3. With 3 bases removed from V and 3 bases from J, the gap between germline ends came to 16 bases. The chain recombines TRBV4-3 with TRBJ2-3, with a weak D call TRBD1 (5 bases). This specimen was PBMCs, taken on the day of the first yellow fever vaccination. The sequence was collected from a man aged 18 to 35 who received the YFV17D yellow fever vaccine. CDR3 region: CASSQDRGSYTDTQYF. As DNA, the CDR3 is TGCGCCAGCAGCCAGGATAGGGGTAGCTATACAGATACGCAGTATTTT.